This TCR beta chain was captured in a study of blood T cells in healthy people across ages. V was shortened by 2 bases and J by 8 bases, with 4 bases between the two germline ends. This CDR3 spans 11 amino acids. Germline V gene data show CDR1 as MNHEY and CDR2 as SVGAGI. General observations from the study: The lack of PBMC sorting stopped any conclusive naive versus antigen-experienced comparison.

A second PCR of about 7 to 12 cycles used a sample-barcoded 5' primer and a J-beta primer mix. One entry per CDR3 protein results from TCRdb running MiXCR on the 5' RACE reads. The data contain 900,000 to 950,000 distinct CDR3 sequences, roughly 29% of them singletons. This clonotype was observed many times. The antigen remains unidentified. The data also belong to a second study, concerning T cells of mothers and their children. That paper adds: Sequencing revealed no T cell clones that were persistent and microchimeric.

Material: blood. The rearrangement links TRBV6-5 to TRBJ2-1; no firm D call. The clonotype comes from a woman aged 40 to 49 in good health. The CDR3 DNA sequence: TGTGCCAGCAGTTACCTATATGAGCAGTTCTTC. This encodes CASSYLYEQFF.